The 16 T cell receptor beta chains below were found in one sample sequenced in a study of identical twins. One entry per CDR3 protein, called by TCRdb with MiXCR from the 5' RACE reads. Of 300,000 to 400,000 distinct CDR3 sequences listed, 8.5% to 10% are singletons. The sample was naive T cells sorted from blood. The receptors shown here come from a woman between 45 and 60 years old in good health.

This rearrangement joins TRBV6-1 to TRBJ2-1; D ambiguous. V was trimmed by 7 bases and J by 0 bases, leaving 13 bases between them. CDR3 length: 15 residues. Germline lookup yields CDR1 MNHNS and CDR2 SASEGT. DNA for the CDR3: TGTGCCAGCACCCCTCTTGGAAGCTCCTACAATGAGCAGTTCTTC. It codes for CASTPLGSSYNEQFF.

This clonotype was picked up a small number of times. The chain couples TRBV25-1 to TRBJ2-7; no clear D gene. The germline V and J ends were trimmed by 7 bases and 2 bases, with 6 bases remaining between them. The CDR3 is 11 amino acids. Per germline, CDR1 MGHDK and CDR2 SYGVNS. The CDR3 spells CASIRAYEQYV. The CDR3 DNA sequence: TGTGCCAGCATCCGAGCCTACGAGCAGTACGTC.

This clonotype occurred a few times. J is TRBJ2-1 and V is TRBV5-1; perhaps TRBD2 as D (5 bases). This CDR3 spans 14 amino acids. The germline CDR1 and CDR2 sequences are SGHRS and YFSETQ. The ends were cut back, 0 bases at V and 8 bases at J, with 12 bases in the middle. This CDR3 is CASSLERWSDEQFF. The DNA of the CDR3 is TGCGCCAGCAGCTTGGAGCGGTGGAGCGATGAGCAGTTCTTC. Supplemented by reference TRBV5-1 and TRBJ2-1, the full variable domain reads KAGVTQTPRYLIKTRGQQVTLSCSPISGHRSVSWYQQTPGQGLQFLFEYFSETQRNKGNFPGRFSGRQFSNSRSEMNVSTLELGDSALYLCASSLERWSDEQFFGPGTRLTVL.

The V call is TRBV4-1, the J call TRBJ2-1, with 9 bases lining up with TRBD2. The trim removed 6 bases at V and 0 bases at J, leaving 6 bases unmatched. From germline, CDR1 is MGHRA and CDR2 YSYEKL. CDR3 length: 16 residues. The CDR3 loop is CASSQGLANSYNEQFF. CDR3 coding DNA: TGCGCCAGCAGTCAGGGACTAGCTAACTCCTACAATGAGCAGTTCTTC.

J is TRBJ2-7 and V is TRBV12-3 or TRBV12-4, with TRBD1 identical over 11 bases. The CDR3 covers 15 residues. The ends lost 6 bases at V and 0 bases at J; junction bases unmatched: 4. For the CDR3, the DNA is TGTGCCAGCAGCCGCGGGACAGGGGGCTCCTACGAGCAGTACTTC. This gives the protein CASSRGTGGSYEQYF.

This clonotype came up a few times. The chain recombines TRBV4-1 with TRBJ2-5; D is unclear. The V gene lost 3 bases and the J gene lost 2 bases, with 10 bases spanning the gap. CDR1 and CDR2 (germline): MGHRA, YSYEKL. CDR3 length: 14 residues. The CDR3 DNA sequence: TGCGCCAGCAGCCAGACCTCAGTTCAAGAGACCCAGTACTTC. It is translated as CASSQTSVQETQYF.

This clonotype was recorded many times. The chain employs TRBV24-1 and TRBJ2-3, with D unclear. Germline loops: CDR1 KGHDR, CDR2 SFDVKD. The length of the CDR3 is 13 residues. The V end lost 6 bases, the J end lost 1 base, and 7 bases lay between the germline ends. The CDR3 region has the DNA TGTGCCACCAGTACTCCGGGCACAGATACGCAGTATTTT. This codes for CATSTPGTDTQYF.

This clonotype appeared many times. V gene TRBV20-1 combines with J gene TRBJ1-1; D remains unclear. CDR1 and CDR2 from the germline V gene are DFQATT and SNEGSKA (reference sequence). This CDR3 is built from 12 residues. V was pared by 1 base and J by 1 base, with 4 bases between. CDR3 in DNA: TGCAGTGCTAGAGTCGGGAACACTGAAGCTTTCTTT. Its protein product is CSARVGNTEAFF.

This clonotype was seen many times. The chain is built from TRBV4-1 and TRBJ1-5; D gene ambiguous. The CDR3 length is 14 residues. The germline V and J ends were trimmed by 6 bases and 1 base, with 10 bases remaining between them. From germline, CDR1 is MGHRA and CDR2 YSYEKL. The CDR3 DNA is TGCGCCAGCAGAGAAACGGGGAGCAATCAGCCCCAGCATTTT. Translation gives CASRETGSNQPQHF.

At least ten counts were recorded for this clonotype. The chain combines TRBV12-3 or TRBV12-4 with TRBJ2-1, with no clear D. This CDR3 region has 11 residues. Trimming took 7 bases from V and 8 from J, leaving 9 bases between them. The DNA for the CDR3 is TGTGCCAGCACCAGGAGAGATGAGCAGTTCTTC. As protein: CASTRRDEQFF.

There are many counts of this clonotype. This sequence joins TRBV29-1 and TRBJ1-1, with D unresolved. V lost 5 bases and J 0 bases, leaving 7 bases between the germline ends. This CDR3 comprises 12 residues. In germline, CDR1 is SQVTM, CDR2 ANQGSEA. CDR3 coding DNA: TGCAGCGTTAAAGGGTTGAACACTGAAGCTTTCTTT. The encoded protein is CSVKGLNTEAFF.

This clonotype has just a few counts. The chain couples TRBV7-8 to TRBJ1-5; D uncertain. This CDR3 has 15 amino acids. V was shortened by 5 bases and J by 7 bases, with 18 bases between the two germline ends. Germline V lookup: CDR1 SGHVS, CDR2 FQNEAQ. The CDR3 DNA follows: TGTGCCAGCAGCCTGGACCGAGGAACGTGGCAGCCCCAGCATTTT. Translation gives CASSLDRGTWQPQHF.

This clonotype came up a few times. This chain uses TRBV24-1 with TRBJ2-1; 8 nucleotides match TRBD1. J lost 8 bases, V lost 4 bases, and 15 bases had no gene match. The CDR3 spans 17 residues. The germline V gene encodes CDR1 KGHDR and CDR2 SFDVKD. The CDR3: CATSDRGQGRGRDEQFF. The CDR3 DNA reads as TGTGCCACCAGTGACCGCGGACAGGGAAGAGGTCGGGATGAGCAGTTCTTC.

CDR3 loop: CAISHGTVSYEQYV. The DNA of the CDR3 is TGTGCCATCAGCCATGGGACAGTATCCTACGAGCAGTACGTC. The chain uses TRBV10-3 and TRBJ2-7; 7 bases are a match to TRBD1. The germline V gene has CDR1 ENHRY and CDR2 SYGVKD. With 6 bases clipped from V and 1 base from J, the junction kept 6 bases outside the gene matches. This CDR3 is built from 14 residues.

This clonotype was seen a handful of times. The chain has TRBV7-2 and TRBJ2-1; 14 bases align to TRBD2. Unmatched junction bases numbered 6, after V lost 7 bases and J lost 7 bases. The CDR3 is 15 residues long. From germline, CDR1 is SGHTA and CDR2 FQGNSA. CDR3 sequence reads: CASTRRTSGGNEQFF. CDR3 nucleotide sequence: TGTGCCAGCACCCGAAGGACTAGCGGGGGGAATGAGCAGTTCTTC. The full variable domain, in which reference TRBV7-2 and TRBJ2-1 provide the parts outside the CDR3, is GAGVSQSPSNKVTEKGKDVELRCDPISGHTALYWYRQSLGQGLEFLIYFQGNSAPDKSGLPSDRFSAERTGGSVSTLTIQRTQQEDSAVYLCASTRRTSGGNEQFFGPGTRLTVL.

This chain links TRBV20-1 with TRBJ2-5; the D gene is possibly TRBD1 (5 bases). V was pared by 3 bases and J by 2 bases, with 7 bases between. Looked up from germline, CDR1 is DFQATT and CDR2 is SNEGSKA (reference sequence). The CDR3 runs to 12 residues. In DNA, the CDR3 is TGCAGTGCTAGGACAGATCAAGAGACCCAGTACTTC. This translates into CSARTDQETQYF.